What follows describes a single TCR beta chain. Its antigen is unknown. This entry comes from a study of shared clonotypes between healthy human individuals. The study's findings and limits: Sharing across four donors was highest in naive CD4 (roughly 5%) and lowest in memory CD8 (approximately 0.4%).

TCRdb's copy holds only in-frame clones and misses some; the assay was immunoSEQ multiplex PCR. The sample gives roughly 660,000 clones, around 91% of which show up once; more than 30% is in the top ten. The sequencing input was memory CD8+ T cells from PBMCs. As for subset: CD45RO+ cells pooled with CCR7-negative TemRA cells. This clonotype was sampled from a man aged 18 to 30 in good health. Some clones in this sample may be carry-over from other donors' samples.

The CDR3 spells CASSGWGQGGMETQYF. The CDR3 DNA follows: TGTGCCAGCAGCGGCTGGGGACAGGGTGGAATGGAGACCCAGTACTTC. The V call is TRBV11-2, the J call TRBJ2-5; TRBD1 matches 9 bases. Germline V CDR1 and CDR2: SGHAT, FQNNGV. Unmatched junction bases numbered 12, after V lost 5 bases and J lost 5 bases. This CDR3 has 16 amino acids.